The sequence of this T cell receptor beta chain was determined in a study of T cells in localized non-small cell lung cancer. Study-wide points: The highest T cell clonality was in uninvolved adjacent lung, above tumor. A higher density of T cells in blood coincided with extended overall survival. When the top 100 tumor clones were examined, a median approximately 59 of them also appeared in the adjacent lung, which was paired and uninvolved. Sequencing covered just one tumor region, so heterogeneity cannot be ruled out.

Germline CDR1 is MNHEY and CDR2 is SVGAGI. The CDR3 consists of 14 residues. With V trimmed by 6 bases and J by 1 base, 3 bases remained unmatched. This clone was found once. What it recognizes is unknown. This table comes from immunoSEQ multiplex PCR, and its TCRdb copy is limited to in-frame clones, with some not included. The table lists roughly 40,000 clones, 81% of them singletons. The sequences come from peripheral blood mononuclear cells, collected before any cancer treatment. The chain combines TRBV6-5 with TRBJ2-7; TRBD1 matches at 10 bases. The TCR was taken from an older male donor with stage II lung adenocarcinoma. The CDR3 sequence: CASRGQGISYEQYF. The CDR3 bases are TGTGCCAGCAGGGGACAGGGGATTTCCTACGAGCAGTACTTC.